This TCR beta chain was obtained from a study of blood T cells in healthy people across ages. Regarding the study as a whole: Greater diversity and more naive CD4+ cells were seen in long-lived donors than in aged donors. Getting older went along with TCR beta diversity per million T cells dropping roughly linearly.

As to this clonotype: Its target is not known.

Germline trimming cut 7 bases from V and 3 bases from J; bases unmatched to any gene: 9. CDR3 length equals 15 residues. Germline V CDR1 and CDR2: MNHEY, SVGEGT. PCR was performed a second time for about 7 to 12 cycles using a sample-barcoded 5' primer and a J-beta primer mix. Unique molecular identifiers of 12 random nucleotides labeled each cDNA. TCRdb redid the calling of the 5' RACE reads with MiXCR, one entry per CDR3 protein. The table includes about 800,000 distinct CDR3 sequences, 58% detected once. The specimen was blood. This chain connects TRBV6-2 or TRBV6-3 to TRBJ2-5, with 9 nucleotides matching TRBD2. The sequence was obtained from a man aged 30 to 45 in good health. The DNA for the CDR3 is TGTGCCAGCAAACTAGGGATAGCGGGAGAAGAGACCCAGTACTTC. Protein: CASKLGIAGEETQYF.